Listed below are T cell receptor beta chains from one sample, sequenced in a study of T cells in Graves' hyperthyroidism and ophthalmopathy. TCRdb reanalysed the multiplex PCR reads using MiXCR and keeps one entry per CDR3 protein. The sample lists 500,000 to 650,000 distinct CDR3 sequences; 13% to 15% were seen once. The source material was blood. Receptors were obtained from a woman in her forties or fifties with Graves' ophthalmopathy. CDR3s leave out the opening cysteine and the closing phenylalanine or tryptophan. Fields, in order: clone size, V gene, J gene, CDR3 protein. Size is omitted from some rows. Given values are once, few, many or a class for expanded clones.

clone size: many; V gene: TRBV7-9; J gene: TRBJ2-5; CDR3 protein: ASSDRDRQETQY
clone size: few; V gene: TRBV10-2; J gene: TRBJ2-3; CDR3 protein: AIKREGGTDTQY
clone size: .; V gene: TRBV27; J gene: TRBJ1-4; CDR3 protein: ASSFIGATNEKLF
clone size: many; V gene: TRBV11-3; J gene: TRBJ2-2; CDR3 protein: ASSSGGGDYTGELF
clone size: many; V gene: TRBV28; J gene: TRBJ1-2; CDR3 protein: ASSFPTGPFYGYT
clone size: few; V gene: TRBV6-5; J gene: TRBJ1-5; CDR3 protein: ASSYSVGNNQPQH
clone size: many; V gene: TRBV13; J gene: TRBJ2-1; CDR3 protein: ASSFYLGGLSSYNEQF
clone size: few; V gene: TRBV6-5; J gene: TRBJ1-3; CDR3 protein: ASSYSFQGASGNTIY
clone size: many; V gene: TRBV6-1; J gene: TRBJ1-2; CDR3 protein: ASSEVGNYGYT
clone size: few; V gene: TRBV5-1; J gene: TRBJ2-7; CDR3 protein: ASRKRTRDSYEQY
clone size: .; V gene: TRBV4-3; J gene: TRBJ2-7; CDR3 protein: ASSQDRLGTGREQY
clone size: .; V gene: TRBV7-8; J gene: TRBJ2-3; CDR3 protein: ASSLAGGGGRADTQY
clone size: many; V gene: TRBV7-3; J gene: TRBJ2-3; CDR3 protein: ASSPSGSTDTQY
clone size: .; V gene: TRBV19; J gene: TRBJ1-5; CDR3 protein: ASTLRGGREPQH
clone size: few; V gene: TRBV5-5; J gene: TRBJ2-7; CDR3 protein: ASSGGTGAFEQY
clone size: few; V gene: TRBV20-1; J gene: TRBJ1-4; CDR3 protein: SAASTLTGGGEKLF
clone size: many; V gene: TRBV12-3/TRBV12-4; J gene: TRBJ2-3; CDR3 protein: ASSIRVGTVSTDTQY
clone size: many; V gene: TRBV20-1; J gene: TRBJ2-7; CDR3 protein: SAMTGFNEQY
clone size: few; V gene: TRBV9; J gene: TRBJ2-3; CDR3 protein: ASSAQVGLAGGSSTDTQY
clone size: few; V gene: TRBV15; J gene: TRBJ1-4; CDR3 protein: ATSNRQGLNEKLF
clone size: many; V gene: TRBV29-1; J gene: TRBJ2-7; CDR3 protein: SAGRDYEQY
clone size: few; V gene: TRBV6-1; J gene: TRBJ1-2; CDR3 protein: ASSPGQGSTNYGYT
clone size: .; V gene: TRBV6-9; J gene: TRBJ2-2; CDR3 protein: ASSYQLRVITGELF
clone size: .; V gene: TRBV13; J gene: TRBJ2-1; CDR3 protein: ASSQRSSGISYNEQF
clone size: many; V gene: TRBV30; J gene: TRBJ1-3; CDR3 protein: AWSTGNTIY
clone size: many; V gene: TRBV7-8; J gene: TRBJ2-4; CDR3 protein: ASSLKGKLSAKNIQY
clone size: once; V gene: TRBV7-9; J gene: TRBJ2-3; CDR3 protein: ASSFRRRSTDTQY
clone size: few; V gene: TRBV6-2/TRBV6-3; J gene: TRBJ1-5; CDR3 protein: ASSYGLDSDQPQH
clone size: many; V gene: TRBV7-9; J gene: TRBJ2-7; CDR3 protein: ASSLVGGSVPFYEQY
clone size: many; V gene: TRBV7-9; J gene: TRBJ2-7; CDR3 protein: ASSPRGLEQY
clone size: .; V gene: TRBV20-1; J gene: TRBJ2-5; CDR3 protein: SARGTSGRARETQY
clone size: many; V gene: TRBV2; J gene: TRBJ2-2; CDR3 protein: ASSGTSGLNTGELF
clone size: many; V gene: TRBV20-1; J gene: TRBJ2-5; CDR3 protein: SARVAIGLAETQY